A single sample is the source of the 20 T cell receptor beta chains below, sequenced in a study of T cell responses to AZD1222 COVID-19 vaccine (dated by TCRdb to the early 2020s). Library generation was performed with the immunoSEQ multiplex PCR assay. TCRdb re-hosts the immuneACCESS table, in-frame sequences only. Its copies lack some clones; in the studies checked, an unresolved V gene accounts for under half of them, and the cause for the rest is not known. This sample lists some 160,000 clones; 85% to 95% were detected once. The leading ten clones occupy around 0.96% of the sample. The sample's time point label, in plain terms: baseline before first vaccination. Sequencing was performed on peripheral blood, taken on day 0 of AZD1222 vaccination. The receptor source for this set is an adult in good health.

This clone was recorded only once. The V gene is TRBV7-3, the J gene TRBJ1-6; D is undetermined. CDR1 and CDR2 from the germline V gene are SGHTA and FQGTGA. V lost 2 bases to trimming and J lost 5 bases, with 7 bases between them. The CDR3 is made up of 14 amino acids. CDR3 region: CASSLHKNNSPLHF. The CDR3 nucleotides are TGTGCCAGCAGCTTACACAAGAATAATTCACCCCTCCACTTT.

The chain's CDR3 is CASSLSGNTQYF. The CDR3 DNA reads as TGTGCCAGCAGCTTGTCAGGGAATACGCAGTATTTT. This sequence joins TRBV11-2 and TRBJ2-3; possibly TRBD1 for D (5 bases). Germline CDR1 SGHAT, CDR2 FQNNGV. Trimming shortened V by 3 bases and J by 7 bases, and 8 bases separated the two germline ends. The CDR3 length is 12 residues.

The chain carries TRBV2 and TRBJ2-1, with D perhaps matching TRBD1 (6 bases). In germline, CDR1 is SNHLY, CDR2 FYNNEI. V dropped 1 base and J dropped 15 bases, with 16 bases sitting between them. The CDR3 loop spans 13 amino acids. The CDR3 loop is CASSEDREGTRFF. The CDR3 DNA follows: TGTGCCAGCAGTGAAGACAGGGAAGGGACACGGTTCTTC.

The chain couples TRBV4-1 to TRBJ1-5; a possible D gene is TRBD1 (6 bases). Germline V gene sequence: CDR1 MGHRA, CDR2 YSYEKL. The length of the CDR3 is 15 residues. Deletions cut 1 base from V and 1 base from J, with 8 bases between. CDR3 sequence (DNA): TGCGCCAGCAGCCAAGGACAGGCCAGCAATCAGCCCCAGCATTTT. It codes for CASSQGQASNQPQHF.

This chain joins TRBV7-8 and TRBJ1-1; D may be TRBD1 (5 bases). In germline, CDR1 is SGHVS, CDR2 FQNEAQ. The CDR3 totals 14 residues. The germline V and J ends were trimmed by 1 base and 6 bases, with 12 bases remaining between them. The CDR3 here is CASSLGGTKAEAFF. CDR3 nucleotides: TGTGCCAGCAGCTTAGGGGGGACTAAGGCTGAAGCTTTCTTT.

V is TRBV15 and J is TRBJ1-4; a possible D gene is TRBD1 (5 bases). The CDR3 loop spans 15 amino acids. Germline loops: CDR1 LNHNV, CDR2 YYDKDF (reference sequence). V was cut by 2 bases and J by 7 bases, with 14 bases left in between. The CDR3 spells CATSRSGGRGEKLFF. CDR3 coding DNA: TGTGCCACCAGCAGATCTGGGGGAAGGGGTGAAAAACTGTTTTTT.

The chain joins TRBV27 to TRBJ2-5; the D call may be TRBD1 or TRBD2 (6 bases each). CDR3 length: 15 residues. V dropped 2 bases and J dropped 5 bases, with 15 bases sitting between them. Germline V gives CDR1 MNHEY, CDR2 SMNVEV (reference sequence). CDR3 protein: CASSLIWGAWETQYF. The DNA of the CDR3 is TGTGCCAGCAGTTTAATTTGGGGGGCCTGGGAGACCCAGTACTTC.

The chain uses TRBV7-6 and TRBJ1-5; D unclear. This CDR3 is 16 amino acids long. Germline V lookup: CDR1 SGHVS, CDR2 FNYEAQ. Trimming cost V 5 bases and J 3 bases, with 17 bases left between them. CDR3 nucleotides: TGTGCCAGCAGCGATATACCGGTCTCGAACAATCAGCCCCAGCATTTT. Its translation: CASSDIPVSNNQPQHF.

This clone was recorded only once. The rearrangement joins TRBV18 to TRBJ1-6, with 9 bases aligning to TRBD1. This CDR3 contains 15 residues. CDR1 is KGHSH, CDR2 LQKENI, per germline. V lost 3 bases, J lost 4 bases, and 1 base stayed unmatched. CDR3 in amino acids: CASSPGQGYNSPLHF. CDR3 in DNA: TGTGCCAGCTCACCGGGACAGGGATATAATTCACCCCTCCACTTT.

The chain carries TRBV27 and TRBJ1-1; D is undetermined. Germline CDR1 MNHEY, CDR2 SMNVEV (reference sequence). V was shortened by 4 bases and J by 7 bases, with 10 bases between the two germline ends. The CDR3 contains 12 residues. CDR3 residues: CASSYKGREAFF. The DNA for the CDR3 is TGTGCCAGCAGTTACAAGGGCCGTGAAGCTTTCTTT.

The rearrangement joins TRBV12-3 or TRBV12-4 to TRBJ1-1; D call uncertain. Trimming cost V 6 bases and J 3 bases, with 8 bases left between them. CDR3 length equals 12 residues. CDR3 loop: CASRWGYTEAFF. CDR3 nucleotide sequence: TGTGCCAGCAGGTGGGGATACACTGAAGCTTTCTTT.

This chain links TRBV6-2 or TRBV6-3 with TRBJ2-1; the D call may be TRBD1 or TRBD2 (6 bases each). V lost 2 bases and J 0 bases, leaving 14 bases between the germline ends. CDR1 is MNHEY, CDR2 SVGEGT, per germline. The CDR3 loop spans 17 amino acids. For the CDR3, the DNA is TGTGCCAGCAGTTACCCCGCTCGGGGGCCCTCCTACAATGAGCAGTTCTTC. This sequence encodes CASSYPARGPSYNEQFF.

The V and J genes are TRBV2 and TRBJ2-2; TRBD1 is a possible D gene (6 bases). This CDR3 is 14 amino acids long. CDR1 SNHLY and CDR2 FYNNEI come from the germline V gene. V gave up 8 bases and J gave up 4 bases, with 14 bases separating them. CDR3 sequence: CASLNPRGTGELFF. As DNA, the CDR3 is TGTGCCAGCCTTAATCCCAGGGGCACCGGGGAGCTGTTTTTT.

The rearrangement links TRBV2 to TRBJ2-7; D possibly corresponds to TRBD2 (6 bases). Deletions cut 7 bases from V and 0 bases from J, with 28 bases between. CDR3 length: 19 amino acids. Germline lookup yields CDR1 SNHLY and CDR2 FYNNEI. The CDR3 DNA reads TGTGCCAGCAAGGACGTCGGATTTCGGGCGGGGAGCAGCTCCTACGAGCAGTACTTC. Residues: CASKDVGFRAGSSSYEQYF.

V and J are TRBV4-3 and TRBJ1-5; unclear D gene. This CDR3 contains 14 residues. Germline V lookup: CDR1 LGHNA, CDR2 YSLEER. Trimming took 0 bases from V and 7 from J, leaving 10 bases between them. The chain's CDR3 is CASSQDVWEQPQHF. For the CDR3, the DNA is TGCGCCAGCAGCCAAGATGTATGGGAGCAGCCCCAGCATTTT.

This clone was counted a single time. The chain combines TRBV7-9 with TRBJ1-5; weak D call: TRBD1 (6 bases). Germline V gene sequence: CDR1 SEHNR, CDR2 FQNEAQ (reference sequence). With 5 bases removed from V and 0 bases from J, the gap between germline ends came to 11 bases. The CDR3 is made up of 15 amino acids. This chain's CDR3 is CASSLTGNSNQPQHF. In DNA form, the CDR3 reads TGTGCCAGCAGCCTTACAGGGAATAGCAATCAGCCCCAGCATTTT.

The J gene is TRBJ2-5, the V gene TRBV20-1, with no clear D. V gave up 3 bases and J gave up 4 bases, with 12 bases separating them. This CDR3 has 13 residues. In germline, CDR1 is DFQATT, CDR2 SNEGSKA (reference sequence). The CDR3 loop is CSASMVRSETQYF. DNA for the CDR3: TGCAGTGCTAGTATGGTTCGGTCAGAGACCCAGTACTTC.

The chain links TRBV6-5 to TRBJ2-7, with 9 nucleotides matching TRBD2. The CDR3 sequence is 13 residues long. V trimming: 6 bases; J trimming: 6 bases; junction bases outside the gene matches: 6. CDR1 is MNHEY, CDR2 SVGAGI, per germline. The CDR3 here is CASRREGIREQYF. CDR3 nucleotide sequence: TGTGCCAGCAGGCGGGAGGGGATCCGCGAGCAGTACTTC.

V is TRBV3-1 (or the pseudogene TRBV3-2) and J is TRBJ2-3; D not resolved. This CDR3 comprises 14 residues. V was cut by 4 bases and J by 1 base, with 9 bases left in between. Per germline, CDR1 LGHDT and CDR2 YNNKEL (reference sequence). CDR3 in amino acids: CASSPTLGTDTQYF. The CDR3, as DNA: TGTGCCAGCAGCCCCACCCTGGGCACAGATACGCAGTATTTT.

To note about this clone: This same CDR3 is encoded by further DNA sequences in the sample. This rearrangement joins TRBV30 to TRBJ2-5; D is ambiguous. Germline loops: CDR1 GTSNPN, CDR2 SVGIG (reference sequence). This CDR3 spans 11 amino acids. V gave up 1 base and J gave up 5 bases, with 5 bases separating them. In DNA form, the CDR3 reads TGTGCCTGGAGTGCCGGGGAGACCCAGTACTTC. It specifies CAWSAGETQYF.